The 20 T cell receptor beta chains in this list originate from one sample, sequenced in a study of CD8 T cells in ankylosing spondylitis. No antigen is known for these receptors. Points from the study as a whole: Ankylosing spondylitis blood appeared to be characterized by a TCR beta motif of 8 or 9 highly homologous variants.

MiXCR was run by TCRdb on the 5' RACE reads, yielding one entry per CDR3 protein. The sample lists about 700,000 distinct CDR3 sequences; around 17% were seen once. The specimen was blood, either unsorted or a sorted T cell fraction (not recorded which). These receptors were obtained from a male donor with ankylosing spondylitis.

The J gene is TRBJ2-3, the V gene TRBV27; no clear D. CDR3 length equals 11 residues. V was shortened by 6 bases and J by 7 bases, with 8 bases between the two germline ends. Germline-derived CDR1 and CDR2 are MNHEY and SMNVEV (reference sequence). The CDR3 DNA is TGTGCCAGCAGCATTGGGCATACGCAGTATTTT. Encoded protein: CASSIGHTQYF.

This clonotype was counted ten times or more. The V call is TRBV29-1, the J call TRBJ2-2, with 10 bases lining up with TRBD1. CDR3 size: 13 residues. Germline V gene lookup returns CDR1 SQVTM and CDR2 ANQGSEA. V lost 6 bases, J lost 6 bases, and 4 bases stayed unmatched. In DNA, the CDR3 is TGCAGCGTCGAGACAGGGGGCCCCGGGGAGCTGTTTTTT. This codes for CSVETGGPGELFF.

The CDR3 sequence: CASSRSQGRYEQYF. The CDR3 DNA reads TGTGCCAGCAGCCGGTCCCAGGGGAGGTACGAGCAGTACTTC. The chain recombines TRBV5-8 with TRBJ2-7, with D tentatively TRBD1 or TRBD2 (6 bases each). The germline CDR1 and CDR2 sequences are SGHTS and YDEGEE. This CDR3 is 14 amino acids long. The V gene lost 4 bases and the J gene lost 4 bases, with 15 bases spanning the gap.

The V call is TRBV28, the J call TRBJ2-7; 8 positions match TRBD1. There are 14 residues in the CDR3. Germline trimming cut 7 bases from V and 4 bases from J; bases unmatched to any gene: 9. Germline V gene data show CDR1 as MDHEN and CDR2 as SYDVKM. CDR3 residues: CASKPPGQEYEQYF. CDR3 sequence (DNA): TGTGCCAGCAAACCCCCGGGACAGGAGTACGAGCAGTACTTC.

The gene calls are TRBV5-5 and TRBJ1-2, with D hard to call. Trimming stripped 4 bases from V and 6 bases from J, with 16 bases between. The CDR3 sequence is 14 residues long. Germline CDR1 SGHKS, CDR2 YYEKEE (reference sequence). The CDR3 protein is CASSTGLRDDGYTF. The CDR3 DNA reads as TGTGCCAGCAGCACTGGACTGAGGGATGATGGCTACACCTTC. Using reference TRBV5-5 and TRBJ1-2 for the parts outside the CDR3, the full variable domain is DAGVTQSPTHLIKTRGQQVTLRCSPISGHKSVSWYQQVLGQGPQFIFQYYEKEERGRGNFPDRFSARQFPNYSSELNVNALLLGDSALYLCASSTGLRDDGYTFGSGTRLTVV.

The chain uses TRBV7-9 and TRBJ2-1, with D perhaps assigned TRBD1 or TRBD2 (6 bases each). V dropped 4 bases and J dropped 0 bases, with 13 bases sitting between them. The germline CDR1 and CDR2 sequences are SEHNR and FQNEAQ (reference sequence). This CDR3 comprises 16 residues. The CDR3 reads CASSSLGGLSYNEQFF. CDR3 nucleotides: TGTGCCAGCAGCTCCTTGGGGGGCCTCTCCTACAATGAGCAGTTCTTC.

This clonotype was counted between two and nine times. V and J are TRBV12-3 or TRBV12-4 and TRBJ2-2; 12 bases line up with TRBD2. This CDR3 is 16 amino acids long. With 5 bases clipped from V and 6 bases from J, the junction kept 7 bases outside the gene matches. The CDR3 DNA follows: TGTGCCAGCAGTGCTAGCGGGAGGGCCACGTCCGGGGAGCTGTTTTTT. Its protein is CASSASGRATSGELFF.

The chain employs TRBV12-3 or TRBV12-4 and TRBJ2-1; a weak D match, TRBD2 (7 bases). The CDR3 covers 16 residues. V lost 8 bases and J 4 bases, leaving 21 bases between the germline ends. CDR3 bases: TGTGCCAGCTCTCACCTCATCGGGGGGACATACAATGAGCAGTTCTTC. As protein: CASSHLIGGTYNEQFF.

This clonotype has a handful of counts. The chain combines TRBV6-5 with TRBJ2-7, with no clear D. Germline CDR1 reads MNHEY; CDR2 reads SVGAGI. V lost 2 bases and J 3 bases, leaving 14 bases between the germline ends. The CDR3 loop spans 15 amino acids. In DNA, the CDR3 is TGTGCCAGCAGTTACGGGCTTAACCCCAGCTACGAGCAGTACTTC. Protein sequence: CASSYGLNPSYEQYF.

This clonotype was counted many times. The chain couples TRBV10-3 to TRBJ2-1; the match to TRBD2 covers 11 bases. The germline gives CDR1 ENHRY, CDR2 SYGVKD. V shed 3 bases and J 9 bases; nucleotides not matched to a gene: 7. The CDR3 runs 15 residues. DNA of the CDR3: TGTGCCATCAGTGAACTAGCGGGAGAAAGCATTGAGCAGTTCTTC. Amino acid sequence: CAISELAGESIEQFF.

The chain combines TRBV20-1 with TRBJ2-1, with a possible D match to TRBD1 (5 bases). Germline lookup yields CDR1 DFQATT and CDR2 SNEGSKA (reference sequence). This CDR3 contains 14 residues. CDR3 in DNA: TGCAGCCTCAGGGATTTTAAGCTCTACAATGAGCAGTTCTTC. This gives the protein CSLRDFKLYNEQFF.

V usage is TRBV27 and J usage is TRBJ1-4; 7 positions match TRBD1. Germline trimming cut 1 base from V and 0 bases from J; bases unmatched to any gene: 17. Germline loops: CDR1 MNHEY, CDR2 SMNVEV (reference sequence). CDR3 length: 21 amino acids. CDR3 nucleotides: TGTGCCAGCAGTTTATTTAGTCGACAGGGAAGCTTCAAAGCAACTAATGAAAAACTGTTTTTT. Amino acids: CASSLFSRQGSFKATNEKLFF.

The chain carries TRBV27 and TRBJ2-3, with 8 bases that match TRBD2. The CDR3 is 15 amino acids. CDR1 is MNHEY, CDR2 SMNVEV, per germline (reference sequence). Trimming removed 7 bases from V and 4 bases from J; junction bases left unmatched: 10. The CDR3 spells CASTPSGGGSDTQYF. In DNA, the CDR3 is TGTGCCAGCACCCCGAGCGGGGGAGGATCAGATACGCAGTATTTT.

This clonotype has only a few counts. The rearrangement links TRBV7-9 to TRBJ2-2; D may match TRBD1 or TRBD2 (5 bases each). The CDR3 contains 15 residues. Germline values: CDR1 SEHNR, CDR2 FQNEAQ (reference sequence). V was trimmed by 6 bases and J by 5 bases, leaving 16 bases between them. In DNA, the CDR3 is TGTGCCAGCAGACCCGGGACCTCCCGAACCGGGGAGCTGTTTTTT. Translating gives CASRPGTSRTGELFF. Full variable domain (outside the CDR3, taken from reference TRBV7-9 and TRBJ2-2): DTGVSQNPRHKITKRGQNVTFRCDPISEHNRLYWYRQTLGQGPEFLTYFQNEAQLEKSRLLSDRFSAERPKGSFSTLEIQRTEQGDSAMYLCASRPGTSRTGELFFGEGSRLTVL.

The table lists this clonotype with a few counts. This sequence joins TRBV6-1 and TRBJ1-6; D possibly corresponds to TRBD1 (6 bases). V was clipped by 6 bases and J by 7 bases, with 10 bases between them. This CDR3 is built from 13 residues. Germline V CDR1 and CDR2: MNHNS, SASEGT. CDR3 DNA sequence: TGTGCCAGCAGGCGGGGGGCCAATTCACCCCTCCACTTT. Translation: CASRRGANSPLHF.

This clonotype was picked up many times. The chain uses TRBV12-3 or TRBV12-4 and TRBJ2-7; tentative D call: TRBD2 (5 bases). There are 12 residues in the CDR3. V was clipped by 3 bases and J by 4 bases, with 7 bases between them. CDR3 bases: TGTGCCAGCAGTTTCTCGGGGTACGAGCAGTACTTC. Protein sequence: CASSFSGYEQYF.

This sequence joins TRBV20-1 and TRBJ2-1; TRBD2 aligns across 9 bases. This CDR3 region has 18 residues. V shed 0 bases, J shed 1 base, and the junction held 10 bases outside the gene matches. Germline CDR1 and CDR2: DFQATT and SNEGSKA (reference sequence). The CDR3 bases are TGCAGTGCTAGAGATCCCCTAGCGGGGTCTGAGTCCTACAATGAGCAGTTCTTC. This encodes CSARDPLAGSESYNEQFF.

V and J are TRBV9 and TRBJ2-3; 9 bases agree with TRBD2. The CDR3 extends over 19 amino acids. Germline lookup yields CDR1 SGDLS and CDR2 YYNGEE. V shed 0 bases, J shed 1 base, and the junction held 12 bases outside the gene matches. The CDR3 region has the DNA TGTGCCAGCAGCGTAGGAGGCGGGAGGGCTTCAAGGGGCACAGATACGCAGTATTTT. It yields the protein CASSVGGGRASRGTDTQYF.

This clonotype occurred many times. The chain combines TRBV7-8 with TRBJ2-7, with D hard to call. CDR1 and CDR2 from the germline V gene are SGHVS and FQNEAQ. There are 12 residues in the CDR3. Trimming shortened V by 5 bases and J by 3 bases, and 8 bases separated the two germline ends. The CDR3 region has the DNA TGTGCCAGCAGCCCCCTCCTCTACGAGCAGTACTTC. This translates into CASSPLLYEQYF.

The chain couples TRBV19 to TRBJ1-5; TRBD1 might be the D (5 bases). The CDR3 runs to 14 residues. Germline V gives CDR1 LNHDA, CDR2 SQIVND (reference sequence). Trimming shortened V by 3 bases and J by 1 base, and 7 bases separated the two germline ends. CDR3 DNA sequence: TGTGCCAGTAGTATGTGGGGGAGCAATCAGCCCCAGCATTTT. This gives the protein CASSMWGSNQPQHF.